Following are 25 T cell receptor beta chains from one sample sequenced in a study of shared clonotypes between healthy human individuals. Produced via immunoSEQ multiplex PCR; TCRdb's table is partial and in-frame only. The sample carries some 2,100,000 clones, 93% recorded once. CD45RO-negative, CCR7-selected cells formed the naive CD8 fraction, which excluded terminally differentiated effector memory CD45RA+ cells. Sequenced input: naive CD8+ T cells from PBMCs. The source of these receptors is a man aged 18-30 years in good health. Some clones in this sample may be carry-over from other donors' samples.

About this clone itself: The same CDR3 is also encoded by other DNA sequences in this sample. CDR3 sequence (DNA): TGTGCCAGCAGCTTAGGTCCGAGGGAGACCCAGTACTTC. This sequence encodes CASSLGPRETQYF. V and J are TRBV11-2 and TRBJ2-5, with D uncertain. The germline V gene encodes CDR1 SGHAT and CDR2 FQNNGV. The CDR3 runs 13 residues. Trimming shortened V by 1 base and J by 5 bases, and 8 bases separated the two germline ends.

The chain links TRBV13 to TRBJ2-5; 11 positions match TRBD1. Per the germline V gene, CDR1 is PRHDT and CDR2 is FYEKMQ (reference sequence). J lost 0 bases, V lost 10 bases, and 13 bases had no gene match. This CDR3 comprises 17 residues. CDR3 residues: CATRDRGSGGYQETQYF. Here the CDR3 DNA reads TGTGCCACGCGGGACAGGGGGTCCGGCGGGTACCAAGAGACCCAGTACTTC.

This chain links TRBV10-3 with TRBJ2-7; D is unclear. Germline loops: CDR1 ENHRY, CDR2 SYGVKD. This CDR3 has 13 residues. V was shortened by 3 bases and J by 2 bases, with 8 bases between the two germline ends. CDR3 DNA: TGTGCCATCAGTGATTCGGTTGCCTACGAGCAGTACTTC. Its protein is CAISDSVAYEQYF.

The V and J genes are TRBV28 and TRBJ2-6; D gene unclear. This CDR3 has 14 residues. Germline loops: CDR1 MDHEN, CDR2 SYDVKM. Between the trimmed V and J ends, which lost 2 bases and 7 bases, there was a span of 9 bases. CDR3 coding DNA: TGTGCCAGCAGTTTAGTGATCTCTGCCAACGTCCTGACTTTC. Encoded protein: CASSLVISANVLTF.

The genes are TRBV27 and TRBJ2-5, with TRBD2 matching 8 bases. Germline V gene lookup returns CDR1 MNHEY and CDR2 SMNVEV (reference sequence). The CDR3 consists of 14 residues. The junction had 12 bases not matched to a gene; V was cut back by 10 bases and J by 5 bases. CDR3 loop: CATRRGGLRETQYF. In nucleotides, the CDR3 is TGTGCCACTCGACGCGGGGGGCTCAGGGAGACCCAGTACTTC.

This sequence joins TRBV15 and TRBJ2-5; D remains ambiguous. Trimming cost V 3 bases and J 1 base, with 3 bases left between them. This CDR3 region has 12 residues. Germline V gene sequence: CDR1 LNHNV, CDR2 YYDKDF (reference sequence). CDR3 residues: CATSSIQETQYF. CDR3 nucleotides: TGTGCCACCAGCAGTATCCAAGAGACCCAGTACTTC.

The rearrangement links TRBV11-2 to TRBJ2-7; D is possibly TRBD1 (5 bases). Between the trimmed V and J ends, which lost 4 bases and 4 bases, there was a span of 26 bases. Germline V CDR1 and CDR2: SGHAT, FQNNGV. The CDR3 is 18 amino acids. CDR3 nucleotide sequence: TGTGCCAGCAGCTATCCCCCCTTACAGGTTCGAGTGGAGTACGAGCAGTACTTC. This encodes CASSYPPLQVRVEYEQYF.

A remark on this clone: Other DNA sequences from this sample encode an identical CDR3 as well. The chain joins TRBV5-6 to TRBJ2-7; 8 bases fit TRBD1. The CDR3 loop spans 13 amino acids. V shed 2 bases, J shed 4 bases, and the junction held 2 bases outside the gene matches. Germline lookup yields CDR1 SGHDT and CDR2 YYEEEE. In DNA, the CDR3 is TGTGCCAGCAGCTTCCGACAGGGGTACGAGCAGTACTTC. Residues: CASSFRQGYEQYF.

The rearrangement uses TRBV6-1 and TRBJ2-3; D gene unclear. Germline CDR1 and CDR2: MNHNS and SASEGT. The CDR3 extends over 15 amino acids. Trimming cost V 0 bases and J 6 bases, with 13 bases left between them. CDR3 coding DNA: TGTGCCAGCAGTGAAGCATGGCGGAATGATGATACGCAGTATTTT. It specifies CASSEAWRNDDTQYF.

CDR3 sequence: CASSSERGTGYEQYF. The CDR3 nucleotides are TGTGCCAGCAGCTCTGAACGAGGGACGGGCTACGAGCAGTACTTC. This rearrangement joins TRBV7-8 to TRBJ2-7; D is tentatively TRBD1 or TRBD2 (5 bases each). The V end was cut by 4 bases, the J end by 3 bases, with 16 bases between. Germline V CDR1 and CDR2: SGHVS, FQNEAQ. The length of the CDR3 is 15 residues.

This chain connects TRBV21-1 to TRBJ1-4. TRBV21-1 is a listed pseudogene. This CDR3 is built from 16 residues. The CDR3 here is CASSKAETLGGEKLFF. Here the CDR3 DNA reads TGTGCCAGCAGCAAAGCTGAGACATTAGGCGGAGAAAAACTGTTTTTT.

The rearrangement uses TRBV28 and TRBJ1-5; D unclear. CDR1 and CDR2 from the germline V gene are MDHEN and SYDVKM. The CDR3 is 16 residues long. Trimming cost V 2 bases and J 3 bases, with 14 bases left between them. CDR3 region: CASSLRGPYYNQPQHF. The CDR3 DNA reads TGTGCCAGCAGTTTACGAGGACCCTATTACAATCAGCCCCAGCATTTT.

A word on this clone: This same CDR3 is encoded by further DNA sequences in the sample. The V gene is TRBV7-9, the J gene TRBJ2-7; no definite D call. CDR3 length: 13 amino acids. Trimming left V 1 base short and J 3 bases short, with 7 bases between. Germline CDR1 reads SEHNR; CDR2 reads FQNEAQ (reference sequence). CDR3 sequence: CASSLGLGYEQYF. The CDR3 nucleotides are TGTGCCAGCAGCTTAGGTTTGGGCTACGAGCAGTACTTC.

The chain links TRBV10-3 to TRBJ2-1; 9 bases are a match to TRBD2. Germline V lookup: CDR1 ENHRY, CDR2 SYGVKD. Unmatched junction bases numbered 14, after V lost 4 bases and J lost 13 bases. The CDR3 length is 15 residues. The chain's CDR3 is CAISGRSGSVPYQFF. The CDR3 DNA is TGTGCCATCAGTGGTCGTAGCGGGAGTGTGCCTTACCAGTTCTTC.

Regarding this clone: This specimen includes other DNA sequences encoding the same CDR3. The chain couples TRBV9 to TRBJ2-3, with a weak D call TRBD1 (6 bases). V was pared by 0 bases and J by 3 bases, with 8 bases between. Germline assignment: CDR1 SGDLS and CDR2 YYNGEE. CDR3 length equals 14 residues. The CDR3 coding sequence is TGTGCCAGCAGCGTAGGTGACAGGACAGATACGCAGTATTTT. This codes for CASSVGDRTDTQYF.

The V gene is TRBV28, the J gene TRBJ2-1, with 7 bases matching TRBD2. The CDR3 is made up of 16 amino acids. Germline CDR1 MDHEN, CDR2 SYDVKM. Trimming at V came to 1 base and at J to 3 bases, leaving 6 bases not matched to a gene. CDR3 sequence (DNA): TGTGCCAGCAGTTTATCGGACGGGAGGCTCTACAATGAGCAGTTCTTC. Translating gives CASSLSDGRLYNEQFF. The full variable domain, with the rest looked up from reference TRBV28 and TRBJ2-1, is DVKVTQSSRYLVKRTGEKVFLECVQDMDHENMFWYRQDPGLGLRLIYFSYDVKMKEKGDIPEGYSVSREKKERFSLILESASTNQTSMYLCASSLSDGRLYNEQFFGPGTRLTVL.

This clone was recorded once. The chain joins TRBV27 to TRBJ2-1; D unclear. The germline V gene has CDR1 MNHEY and CDR2 SMNVEV (reference sequence). This CDR3 contains 15 residues. Trimming left V 6 bases short and J 3 bases short, with 15 bases between. The DNA of the CDR3 is TGTGCCAGCAGGCTCCTCACAGACCTCTACAATGAGCAGTTCTTC. Translating it yields CASRLLTDLYNEQFF.

This chain connects TRBV7-8 to TRBJ2-3; 14 bases are a match to TRBD2. Germline V CDR1 and CDR2: SGHVS, FQNEAQ. V lost 5 bases to trimming and J lost 3 bases; unmatched junction nucleotides: 7. The CDR3 has 17 amino acids. CDR3 in amino acids: CASSTGLAGVVTDTQYF. The CDR3 nucleotides read TGTGCCAGCAGCACGGGACTAGCGGGAGTGGTTACAGATACGCAGTATTTT.

The chain is built from TRBV28 and TRBJ2-5, with D possibly being TRBD1 (6 bases). CDR3 size: 14 residues. Germline loops: CDR1 MDHEN, CDR2 SYDVKM. V was pared by 6 bases and J by 0 bases, with 11 bases between. CDR3: CASSLQGYQETQYF. In DNA, the CDR3 is TGTGCCAGCAGCCTACAGGGATACCAAGAGACCCAGTACTTC.

J is TRBJ2-7 and V is TRBV5-1; 10 bases are shared with TRBD1. This CDR3 is 17 amino acids long. Trimming removed 0 bases from V and 6 bases from J; junction bases left unmatched: 12. The germline V gene encodes CDR1 SGHRS and CDR2 YFSETQ. CDR3 sequence (DNA): TGCGCCAGCAGCTTGGCGTATAGGGACAGGGGTGAAGGCGAGCAGTACTTC. Translated: CASSLAYRDRGEGEQYF.

The V gene is TRBV6-1, the J gene TRBJ1-1; D might be TRBD1 (6 bases). V lost 2 bases, J lost 5 bases, and 24 bases lay in between. The V gene's germline CDR1 is MNHNS and CDR2 SASEGT. This CDR3 contains 18 residues. The CDR3 sequence: CASSEFKRRQAPMTEAFF. CDR3 coding DNA: TGTGCCAGCAGTGAATTTAAAAGGAGACAGGCCCCTATGACTGAAGCTTTCTTT.

This clone was counted once. The chain employs TRBV6-1 and TRBJ2-7, with 8 bases that match TRBD2. The length of the CDR3 is 14 residues. Germline V lookup: CDR1 MNHNS, CDR2 SASEGT. The V and J ends lost 6 bases and 3 bases, in that order; junction bases with no gene match: 7. The CDR3 here is CASSTTGGGYEQYF. The CDR3 DNA follows: TGTGCCAGCAGCACTACGGGGGGGGGCTACGAGCAGTACTTC.

The V call is TRBV29-1, the J call TRBJ2-3; D perhaps matches TRBD1 (6 bases). The CDR3 runs to 15 residues. Trimming took 4 bases from V and 2 from J, leaving 16 bases between them. The germline gives CDR1 SQVTM, CDR2 ANQGSEA. CDR3 region: CSVAWTAANTDTQYF. The CDR3 DNA is TGCAGCGTTGCCTGGACAGCTGCTAACACAGATACGCAGTATTTT.

This chain connects TRBV4-1 to TRBJ1-2; D ambiguous. V lost 2 bases to trimming and J lost 3 bases, with 10 bases between them. Germline loops: CDR1 MGHRA, CDR2 YSYEKL. The CDR3 totals 14 residues. The chain's CDR3 is CASSQPDGYYGYTF. CDR3 nucleotide sequence: TGCGCCAGCAGCCAACCCGACGGCTACTATGGCTACACCTTC.

For this clone: The same CDR3 is also encoded by other DNA sequences in this sample. The V call is TRBV10-3, the J call TRBJ1-1; unclear D gene. The germline V gene has CDR1 ENHRY and CDR2 SYGVKD. Trimming pared 4 bases from V and 1 base from J, leaving 4 bases between. CDR3 length: 12 amino acids. The CDR3 bases are TGTGCCATCAGTGTGGGGAACACTGAAGCTTTCTTT. It codes for CAISVGNTEAFF.